This TCR beta chain was found in a study of T cell changes during pregnancy in multiple sclerosis. Generated by immunoSEQ multiplex PCR, the TCRdb table keeps only in-frame clones and is missing some. The table lists about 84,000 clones, about 95% of them singletons. This clonotype was obtained from a female donor with multiple sclerosis, enrolled in a pregnancy study. Sequenced here: peripheral blood, sampled in the third trimester of pregnancy.

CDR3 protein: CASSLNLGSNEKLFF. CDR3 DNA: TGTGCCAGCAGCTTGAATCTGGGCTCTAATGAAAAACTGTTTTTT. The chain is built from TRBV5-6 and TRBJ1-4, with D uncertain. Germline V gene lookup returns CDR1 SGHDT and CDR2 YYEEEE. The CDR3 is 15 residues long. V was pared by 1 base and J by 3 bases, with 10 bases between.